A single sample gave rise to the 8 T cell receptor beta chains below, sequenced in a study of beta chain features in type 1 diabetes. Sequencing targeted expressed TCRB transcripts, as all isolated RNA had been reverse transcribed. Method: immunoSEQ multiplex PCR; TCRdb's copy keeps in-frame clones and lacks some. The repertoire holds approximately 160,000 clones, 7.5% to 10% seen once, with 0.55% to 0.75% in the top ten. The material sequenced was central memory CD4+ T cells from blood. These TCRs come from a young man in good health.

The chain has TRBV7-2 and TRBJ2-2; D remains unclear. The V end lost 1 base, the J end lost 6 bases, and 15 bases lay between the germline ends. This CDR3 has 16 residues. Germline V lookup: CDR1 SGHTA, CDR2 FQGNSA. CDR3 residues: CASSLGGRAVAGELFF. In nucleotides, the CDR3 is TGTGCCAGCAGCTTAGGAGGTCGTGCGGTGGCCGGGGAGCTGTTTTTT.

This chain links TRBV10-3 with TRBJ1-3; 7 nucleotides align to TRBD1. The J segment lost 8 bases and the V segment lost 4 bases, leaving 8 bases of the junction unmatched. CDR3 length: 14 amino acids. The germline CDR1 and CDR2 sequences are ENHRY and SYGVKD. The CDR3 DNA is TGTGCCATCAGTGTGGAAGGGGGCAGGGACACCATATATTTT. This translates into CAISVEGGRDTIYF.

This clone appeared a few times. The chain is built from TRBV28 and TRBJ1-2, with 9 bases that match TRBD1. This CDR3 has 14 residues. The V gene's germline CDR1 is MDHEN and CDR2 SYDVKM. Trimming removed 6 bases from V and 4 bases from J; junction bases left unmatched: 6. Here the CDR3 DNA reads TGTGCCAGCAGCCCGACAGGGGGGGGCTATGGCTACACCTTC. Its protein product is CASSPTGGGYGYTF.

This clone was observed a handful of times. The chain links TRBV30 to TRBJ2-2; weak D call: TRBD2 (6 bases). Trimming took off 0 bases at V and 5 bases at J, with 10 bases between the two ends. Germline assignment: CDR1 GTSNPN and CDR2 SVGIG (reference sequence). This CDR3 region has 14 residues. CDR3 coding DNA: TGTGCCTGGAGTGTGGGGGGTGGTACCGGGGAGCTGTTTTTT. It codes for CAWSVGGGTGELFF.

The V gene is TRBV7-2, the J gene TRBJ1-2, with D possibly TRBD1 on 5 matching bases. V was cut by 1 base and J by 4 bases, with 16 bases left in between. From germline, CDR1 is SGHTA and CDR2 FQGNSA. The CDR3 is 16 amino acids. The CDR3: CASSLERQTLGYGYTF. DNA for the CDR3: TGTGCCAGCAGCTTAGAGAGACAGACCTTAGGCTATGGCTACACCTTC. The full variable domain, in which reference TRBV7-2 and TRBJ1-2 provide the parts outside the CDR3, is GAGVSQSPSNKVTEKGKDVELRCDPISGHTALYWYRQSLGQGLEFLIYFQGNSAPDKSGLPSDRFSAERTGGSVSTLTIQRTQQEDSAVYLCASSLERQTLGYGYTFGSGTRLTVV.

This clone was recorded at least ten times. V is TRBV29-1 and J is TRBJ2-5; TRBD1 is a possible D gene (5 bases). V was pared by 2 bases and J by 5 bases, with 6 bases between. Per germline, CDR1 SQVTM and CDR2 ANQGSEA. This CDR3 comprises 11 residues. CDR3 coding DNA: TGCAGCGTTGAAAAGGGGGAGACCCAGTACTTC. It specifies CSVEKGETQYF.

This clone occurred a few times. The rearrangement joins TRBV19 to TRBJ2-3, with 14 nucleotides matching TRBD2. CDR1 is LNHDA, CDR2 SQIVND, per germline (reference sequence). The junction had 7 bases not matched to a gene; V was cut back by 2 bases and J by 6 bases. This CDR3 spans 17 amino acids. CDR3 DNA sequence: TGTGCCAGTAGTATATTCCCGGGACTAGCGGGAGTGGATACGCAGTATTTT. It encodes CASSIFPGLAGVDTQYF.

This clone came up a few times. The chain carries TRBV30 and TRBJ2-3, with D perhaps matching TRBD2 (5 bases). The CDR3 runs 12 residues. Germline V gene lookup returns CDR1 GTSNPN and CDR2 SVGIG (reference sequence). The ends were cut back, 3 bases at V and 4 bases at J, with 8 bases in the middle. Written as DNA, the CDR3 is TGTGCCTGGAGAGGGAGCGCAGATACGCAGTATTTT. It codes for CAWRGSADTQYF.